This T cell receptor (beta chain) appears in the sequencing data of a study of CD8+ T cells in alopecia areata. As for the study in general: Treated patients took oral tofacitinib at 5 to 10 mg twice daily. Percentage of affected scalp area was the basis on which treated patients' severity was scored. Study observations and caveats: Scalp and blood samples kept many expanded lesional clones throughout tofacitinib. Given one nonresponder, whether baseline CD8+ expansion relates to response remains uncertain.

Germline V gene lookup returns CDR1 SQVTM and CDR2 ANQGSEA. This CDR3 spans 11 amino acids. V was trimmed by 6 bases and J by 12 bases, leaving 16 bases between them. Extracted RNA was reverse transcribed into cDNA, the sequencing template. Method: immunoSEQ multiplex PCR; TCRdb's copy keeps in-frame clones and lacks some. The sample holds 150,000 to 200,000 clones; roughly 60% are singletons and the top ten take approximately 0.97%. The treatment: oral pan-JAK inhibitor, 5-10 mg twice daily. This clone has just a few counts. Its specificity is not known. This sample comprised CD4+ T cells sorted from blood, obtained at week 24, from a patient treated with tofacitinib. V gene TRBV29-1 combines with J gene TRBJ2-3; TRBD1 is a possible D gene (6 bases). The clonotype was recovered from a human donor with alopecia areata. The DNA for the CDR3 is TGCAGCGTAGCACAGGGACGGGACCAGTATTTT. This translates into CSVAQGRDQYF.